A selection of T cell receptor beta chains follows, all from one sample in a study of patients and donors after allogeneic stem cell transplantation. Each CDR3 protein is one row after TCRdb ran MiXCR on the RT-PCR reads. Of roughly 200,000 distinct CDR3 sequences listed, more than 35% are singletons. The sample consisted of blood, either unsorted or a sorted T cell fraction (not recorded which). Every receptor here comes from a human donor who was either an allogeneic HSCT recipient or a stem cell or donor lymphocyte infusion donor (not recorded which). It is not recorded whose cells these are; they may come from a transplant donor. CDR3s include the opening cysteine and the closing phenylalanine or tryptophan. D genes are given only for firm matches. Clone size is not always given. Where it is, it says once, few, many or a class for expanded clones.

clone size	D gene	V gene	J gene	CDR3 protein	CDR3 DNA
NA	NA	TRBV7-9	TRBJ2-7	CASSLVVQGGWYGQYF	TGTGCCAGCAGCTTAGTGGTTCAGGGCGGATGGTACGGGCAGTACTTC
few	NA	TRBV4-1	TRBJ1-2	CASSPQLTNGYTF	TGCGCCAGCAGCCCACAGCTAACTAATGGCTACACCTTC
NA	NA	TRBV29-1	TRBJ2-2	CSVVPGGTEGTGELFF	TGCAGCGTTGTCCCGGGAGGGACAGAAGGCACCGGGGAGCTGTTTTTT
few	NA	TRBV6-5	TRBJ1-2	CASRRAAGLTFGYTF	TGTGCCAGCAGACGGGCTGCAGGGTTGACGTTTGGCTACACCTTC
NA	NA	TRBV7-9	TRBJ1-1	CASRLGRATEAFF	TGTGCCAGCCGCTTGGGGAGGGCCACTGAAGCTTTCTTT
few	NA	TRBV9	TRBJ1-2	CASSPHRQVERGYTF	TGTGCCAGCAGCCCCCACCGACAGGTGGAGAGGGGCTACACCTTC
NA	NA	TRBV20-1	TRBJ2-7	CSARDGTRREQYF	TGCAGTGCTAGAGATGGGACGCGCCGAGAGCAGTACTTC
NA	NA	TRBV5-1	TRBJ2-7	CASSLYPGTYEQYF	TGCGCCAGCAGCTTGTATCCCGGTACCTACGAGCAGTACTTC
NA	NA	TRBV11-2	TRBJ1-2	CASWDGVGGYTF	TGTGCCAGCTGGGATGGCGTCGGTGGCTACACCTTC
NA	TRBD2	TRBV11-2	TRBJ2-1	CASSFTRGGNNEQFF	TGTGCCAGCAGCTTTACCCGGGGGGGTAACAATGAGCAGTTCTTC
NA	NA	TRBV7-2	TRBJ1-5	CASSLALQPGQPQHF	TGTGCCAGCAGCTTAGCGCTACAGCCGGGGCAGCCCCAGCATTTT
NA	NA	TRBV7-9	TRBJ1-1	CASSLPPWGNTEAFF	TGTGCCAGCAGCTTACCCCCATGGGGTAACACTGAAGCTTTCTTT
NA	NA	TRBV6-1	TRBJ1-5	CASSSLRSGVQPQHF	TGTGCCAGCAGTAGTTTAAGATCGGGGGTTCAGCCCCAGCATTTT
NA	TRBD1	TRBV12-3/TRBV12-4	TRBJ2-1	CASSYRGTNNEQFF	TGTGCCAGCAGCTACAGGGGAACAAACAATGAGCAGTTCTTC
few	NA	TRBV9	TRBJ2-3	CASSVGAISTDTQYF	TGTGCCAGCAGCGTAGGGGCTATTAGCACAGATACGCAGTATTTT
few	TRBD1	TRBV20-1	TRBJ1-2	CSARVRGRYGYTF	TGCAGTGCTAGAGTCAGGGGGCGGTATGGCTACACCTTC
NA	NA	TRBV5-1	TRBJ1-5	CASSLDGEGTRPQHF	TGCGCCAGCAGCTTGGACGGGGAAGGGACTCGGCCCCAGCATTTT
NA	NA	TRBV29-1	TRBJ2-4	CSARWGGNIQYF	TGCAGCGCCCGTTGGGGCGGAAACATTCAGTACTTC
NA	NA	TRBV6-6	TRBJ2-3	CASSYYSRDSPTDTQYF	TGTGCCAGCAGTTACTACTCGCGGGACAGCCCGACAGATACGCAGTATTTT
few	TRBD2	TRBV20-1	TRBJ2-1	CSGTSGGGSYNEQFF	TGCAGTGGAACTAGCGGGGGCGGGTCCTACAATGAGCAGTTCTTC
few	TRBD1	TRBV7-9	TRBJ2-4	CASSPIPGQGKNIQYF	TGTGCCAGCAGCCCAATTCCGGGACAGGGGAAAAACATTCAGTACTTC